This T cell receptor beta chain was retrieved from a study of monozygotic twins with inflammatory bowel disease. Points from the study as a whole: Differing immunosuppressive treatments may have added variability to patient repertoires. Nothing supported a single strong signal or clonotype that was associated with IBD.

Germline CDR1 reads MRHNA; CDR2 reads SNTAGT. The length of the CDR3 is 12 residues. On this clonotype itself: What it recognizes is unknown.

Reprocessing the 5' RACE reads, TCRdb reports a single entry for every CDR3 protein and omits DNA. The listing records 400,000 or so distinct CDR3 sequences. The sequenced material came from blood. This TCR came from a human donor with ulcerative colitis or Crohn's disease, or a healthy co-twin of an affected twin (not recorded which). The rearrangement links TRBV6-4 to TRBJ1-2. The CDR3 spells CASSDRGWGYTF.